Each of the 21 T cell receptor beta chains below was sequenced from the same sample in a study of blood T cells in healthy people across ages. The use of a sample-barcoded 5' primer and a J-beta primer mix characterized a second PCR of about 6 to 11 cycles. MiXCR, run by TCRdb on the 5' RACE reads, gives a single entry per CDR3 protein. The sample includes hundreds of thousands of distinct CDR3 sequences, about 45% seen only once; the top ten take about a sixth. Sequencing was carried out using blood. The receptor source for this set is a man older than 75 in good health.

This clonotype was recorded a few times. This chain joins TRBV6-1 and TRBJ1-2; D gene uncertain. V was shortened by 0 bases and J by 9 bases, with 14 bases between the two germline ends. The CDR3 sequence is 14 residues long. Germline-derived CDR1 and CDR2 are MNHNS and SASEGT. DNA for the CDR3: TGTGCCAGCAGTGAAGCTCGCCAGGCCGGGAGCTACACCTTC. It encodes CASSEARQAGSYTF.

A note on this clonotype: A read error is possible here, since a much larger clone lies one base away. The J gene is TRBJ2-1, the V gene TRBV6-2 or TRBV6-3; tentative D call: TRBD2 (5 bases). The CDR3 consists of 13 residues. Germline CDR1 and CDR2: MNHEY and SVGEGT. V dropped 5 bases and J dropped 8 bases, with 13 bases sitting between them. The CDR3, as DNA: TGTGCCAGCAGTGGGCGGGCCCCAGATGAGCAGTTCTTC. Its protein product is CASSGRAPDEQFF.

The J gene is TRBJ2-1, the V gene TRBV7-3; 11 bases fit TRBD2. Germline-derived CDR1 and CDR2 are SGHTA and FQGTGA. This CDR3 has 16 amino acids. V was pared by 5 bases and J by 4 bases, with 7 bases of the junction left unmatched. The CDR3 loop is CASSTDWTSGYNEQFF. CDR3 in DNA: TGTGCCAGCAGCACAGATTGGACTAGCGGGTACAATGAGCAGTTCTTC.

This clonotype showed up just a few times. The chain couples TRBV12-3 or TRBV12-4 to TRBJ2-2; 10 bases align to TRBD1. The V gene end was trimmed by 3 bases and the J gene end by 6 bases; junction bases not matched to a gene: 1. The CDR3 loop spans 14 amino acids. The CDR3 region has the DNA TGTGCCAGCAGTTTCGGACAGGGGGCCGGGGAGCTGTTTTTT. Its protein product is CASSFGQGAGELFF.

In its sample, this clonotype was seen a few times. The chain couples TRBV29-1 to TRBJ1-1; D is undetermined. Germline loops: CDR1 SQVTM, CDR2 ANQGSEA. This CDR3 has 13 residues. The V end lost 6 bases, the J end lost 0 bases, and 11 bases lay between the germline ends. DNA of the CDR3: TGCAGCGTCCGCGACGGGGTGAACACTGAAGCTTTCTTT. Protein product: CSVRDGVNTEAFF.

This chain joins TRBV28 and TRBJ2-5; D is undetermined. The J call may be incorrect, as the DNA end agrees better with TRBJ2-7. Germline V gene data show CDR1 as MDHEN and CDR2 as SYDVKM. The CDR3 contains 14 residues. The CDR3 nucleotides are TGTGCCAGCAGTGTGGGCGGATACCCTAACGAGCAGTACTTC. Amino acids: CASSVGGYPNEQYF.

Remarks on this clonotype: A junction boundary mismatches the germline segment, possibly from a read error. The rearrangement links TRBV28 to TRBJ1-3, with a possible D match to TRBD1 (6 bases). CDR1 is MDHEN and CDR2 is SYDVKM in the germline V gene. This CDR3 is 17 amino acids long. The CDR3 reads CASSLVDRFPFGNIIYF. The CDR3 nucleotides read TGTGCCAGCAGTTTAGTTGACAGGTTCCCTTTCGGAAACATCATATATTTT.

The CDR3 DNA reads TGTGCCAGCAGCCACCGGAATCAGCCCCAGCATTTT. Protein product: CASSHRNQPQHF. V usage is TRBV27 and J usage is TRBJ1-5; D not certain. The CDR3 has 12 amino acids. The germline CDR1 and CDR2 sequences are MNHEY and SMNVEV (reference sequence). V was pared by 6 bases and J by 4 bases, with 7 bases between.

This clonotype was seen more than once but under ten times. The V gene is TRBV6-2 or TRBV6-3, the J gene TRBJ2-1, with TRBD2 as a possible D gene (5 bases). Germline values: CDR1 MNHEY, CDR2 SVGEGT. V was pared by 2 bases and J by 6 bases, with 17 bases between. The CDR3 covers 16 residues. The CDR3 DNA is TGTGCCAGCAGTTACCCTGGCGGGTACGATATCAATGAGCAGTTCTTC. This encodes CASSYPGGYDINEQFF.

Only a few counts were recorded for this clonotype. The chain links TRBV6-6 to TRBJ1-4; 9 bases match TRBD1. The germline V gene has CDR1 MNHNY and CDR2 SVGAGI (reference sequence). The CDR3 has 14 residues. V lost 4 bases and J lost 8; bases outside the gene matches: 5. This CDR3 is CASSWGQGEEKLFF. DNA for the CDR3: TGTGCCAGCAGTTGGGGACAGGGTGAGGAAAAACTGTTTTTT.

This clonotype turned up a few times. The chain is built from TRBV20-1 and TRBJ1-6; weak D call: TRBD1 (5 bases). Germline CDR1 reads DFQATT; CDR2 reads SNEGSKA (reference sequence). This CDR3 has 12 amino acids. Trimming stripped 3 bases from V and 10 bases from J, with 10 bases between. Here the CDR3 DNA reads TGCAGTGCTAGGATGGGGGACTCACCCCTCCACTTT. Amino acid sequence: CSARMGDSPLHF.

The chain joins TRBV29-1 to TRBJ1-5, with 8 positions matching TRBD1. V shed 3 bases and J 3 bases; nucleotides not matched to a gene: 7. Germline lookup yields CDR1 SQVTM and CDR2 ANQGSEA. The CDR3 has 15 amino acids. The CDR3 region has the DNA TGCAGCGTTGAGGGGGACAGGAGACACAATCAGCCCCAGCATTTT. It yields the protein CSVEGDRRHNQPQHF.

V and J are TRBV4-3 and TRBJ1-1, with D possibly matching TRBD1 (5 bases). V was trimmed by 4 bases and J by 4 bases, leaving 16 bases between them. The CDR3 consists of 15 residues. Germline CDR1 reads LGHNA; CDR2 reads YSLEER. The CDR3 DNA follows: TGCGCCAGCAGCCCAGCCGGGGCCATGAGCACTGAAGCTTTCTTT. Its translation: CASSPAGAMSTEAFF.

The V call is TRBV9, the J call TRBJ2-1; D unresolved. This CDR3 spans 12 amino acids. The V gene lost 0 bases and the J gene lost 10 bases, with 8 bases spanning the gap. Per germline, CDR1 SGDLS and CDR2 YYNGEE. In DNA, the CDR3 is TGTGCCAGCAGCGTAGTCCCAGAGGAGCAGTTCTTC. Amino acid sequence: CASSVVPEEQFF.

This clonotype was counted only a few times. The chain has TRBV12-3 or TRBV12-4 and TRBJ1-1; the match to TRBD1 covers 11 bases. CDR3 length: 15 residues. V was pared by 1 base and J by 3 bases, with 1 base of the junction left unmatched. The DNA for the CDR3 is TGTGCCAGCAGTTTAGAGGGACAGGGGGACACTGAAGCTTTCTTT. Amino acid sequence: CASSLEGQGDTEAFF.

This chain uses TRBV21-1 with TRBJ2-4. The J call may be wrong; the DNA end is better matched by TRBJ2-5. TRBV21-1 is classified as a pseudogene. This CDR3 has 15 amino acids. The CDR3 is CAGRQFESCGETQYF. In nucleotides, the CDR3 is TGTGCCGGCAGGCAGTTTGAGTCTTGCGGAGAGACCCAGTACTTC.

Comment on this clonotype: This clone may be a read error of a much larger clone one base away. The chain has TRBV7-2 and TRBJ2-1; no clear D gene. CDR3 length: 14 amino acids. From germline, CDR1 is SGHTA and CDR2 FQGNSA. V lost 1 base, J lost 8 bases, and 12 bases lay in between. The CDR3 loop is CASSLGVWVDEQFF. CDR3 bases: TGTGCCAGCAGCTTAGGGGTTTGGGTAGATGAGCAGTTCTTC.

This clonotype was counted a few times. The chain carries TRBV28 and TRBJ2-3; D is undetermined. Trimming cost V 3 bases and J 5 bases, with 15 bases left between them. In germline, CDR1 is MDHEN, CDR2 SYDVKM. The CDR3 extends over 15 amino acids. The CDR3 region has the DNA TGTGCCAGCAGTTTTGTTGGGCGAACGGGAGATACGCAGTATTTT. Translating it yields CASSFVGRTGDTQYF.

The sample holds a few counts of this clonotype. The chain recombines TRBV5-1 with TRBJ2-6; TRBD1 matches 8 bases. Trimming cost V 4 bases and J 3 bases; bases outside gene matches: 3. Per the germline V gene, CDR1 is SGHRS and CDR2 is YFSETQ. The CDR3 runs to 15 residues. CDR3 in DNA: TGCGCCAGCAGCCCGACAGGGGTTGGGGCCAACGTCCTGACTTTC. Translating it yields CASSPTGVGANVLTF. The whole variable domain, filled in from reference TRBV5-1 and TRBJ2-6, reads KAGVTQTPRYLIKTRGQQVTLSCSPISGHRSVSWYQQTPGQGLQFLFEYFSETQRNKGNFPGRFSGRQFSNSRSEMNVSTLELGDSALYLCASSPTGVGANVLTFGAGSRLTVL.

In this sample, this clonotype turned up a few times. CDR3 amino acids: CSAMTSYEQYF. In nucleotides, the CDR3 is TGCAGTGCAATGACTAGCTACGAGCAGTACTTC. The chain is built from TRBV20-1 and TRBJ2-7; perhaps TRBD2 as D (6 bases). CDR3 length: 11 amino acids. The germline V gene has CDR1 DFQATT and CDR2 SNEGSKA (reference sequence). Between the trimmed V and J ends, which lost 6 bases and 3 bases, there was a span of 9 bases.

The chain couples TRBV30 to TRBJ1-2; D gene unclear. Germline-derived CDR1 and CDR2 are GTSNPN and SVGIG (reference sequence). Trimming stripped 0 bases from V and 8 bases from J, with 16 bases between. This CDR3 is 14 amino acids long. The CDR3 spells CAWSVSSPLGGYTF. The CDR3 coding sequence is TGTGCCTGGAGTGTATCCTCACCCTTGGGAGGCTACACCTTC.